The rows below give T cell receptor beta chains drawn from one sample of a study of shared clonotypes between healthy human individuals. Produced via immunoSEQ multiplex PCR; TCRdb's table is partial and in-frame only. The table records a few million clones, approximately 94% of them present only once. The sequencing sample was made of naive CD4+ T cells sorted from blood. All receptors derive from a young man in good health. Each CDR3 is given with its conserved first and last residue.

V gene	J gene	CDR3 protein
TRBV11-2	TRBJ1-1	CASSFYTGGNTEAFF
TRBV19	TRBJ1-5	CASSMNREGDQPQHF
TRBV6-5	TRBJ2-7	CASSYGGTSTYEQYF
TRBV7-8	TRBJ2-7	CASSPGPGRAYEQYF
TRBV7-2	TRBJ2-2	CASSSATLGTGELFF
TRBV29-1	TRBJ2-1	CSAVGTGVDSYEQFF
TRBV6-5	TRBJ1-3	CASSATGIPGNTIYF
TRBV6-1	TRBJ2-1	CASSERSPGGSNEQFF
TRBV9	TRBJ1-3	CASSVSGGNTIYF
TRBV21-1	TRBJ2-7	CASSKEVQPNGTEQYF
TRBV9	TRBJ2-2	CASSVGPGELFF
TRBV6-6	TRBJ2-5	CASSPANRGVFETQYF
TRBV29-1	TRBJ2-5	CSGGAGGREQYF